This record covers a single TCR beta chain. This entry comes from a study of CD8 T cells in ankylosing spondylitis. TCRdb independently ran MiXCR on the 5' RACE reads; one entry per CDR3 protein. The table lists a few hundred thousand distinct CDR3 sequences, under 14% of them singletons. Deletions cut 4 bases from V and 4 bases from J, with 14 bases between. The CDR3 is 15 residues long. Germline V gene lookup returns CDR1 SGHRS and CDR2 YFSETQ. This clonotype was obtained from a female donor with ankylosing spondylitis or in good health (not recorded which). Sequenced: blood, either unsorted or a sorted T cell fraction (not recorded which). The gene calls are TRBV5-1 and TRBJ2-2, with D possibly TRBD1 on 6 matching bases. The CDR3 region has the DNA TGCGCCAGCAGCGTGAACCAGGGGATCACCGGGGAGCTGTTTTTT. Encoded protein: CASSVNQGITGELFF.